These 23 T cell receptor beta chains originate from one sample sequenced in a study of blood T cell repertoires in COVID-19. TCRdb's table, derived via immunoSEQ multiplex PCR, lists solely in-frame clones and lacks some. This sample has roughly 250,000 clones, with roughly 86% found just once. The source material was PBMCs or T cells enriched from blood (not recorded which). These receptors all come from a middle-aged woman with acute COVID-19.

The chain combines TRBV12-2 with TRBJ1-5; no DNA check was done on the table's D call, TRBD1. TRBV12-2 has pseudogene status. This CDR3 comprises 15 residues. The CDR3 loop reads CASRTRQVRDQPQHF. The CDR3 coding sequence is TGTGCAAGTCGCACAAGACAGGTAAGGGATCAGCCCCAGCATTTT.

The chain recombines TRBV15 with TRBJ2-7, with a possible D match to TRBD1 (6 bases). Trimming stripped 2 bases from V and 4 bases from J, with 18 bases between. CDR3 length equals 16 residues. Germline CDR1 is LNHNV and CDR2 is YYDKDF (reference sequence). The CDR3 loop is CATSRQQGLARYEQYF. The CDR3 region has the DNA TGTGCCACCAGCAGACAACAGGGTCTGGCCCGATACGAGCAGTACTTC.

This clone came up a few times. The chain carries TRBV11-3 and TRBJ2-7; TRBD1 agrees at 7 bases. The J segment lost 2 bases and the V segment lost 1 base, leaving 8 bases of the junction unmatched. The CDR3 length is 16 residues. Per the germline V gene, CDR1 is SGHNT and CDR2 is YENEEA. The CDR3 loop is CASSLGLDRAPYEQYF. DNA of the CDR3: TGTGCCAGCAGCTTAGGCTTAGACAGGGCTCCCTACGAGCAGTACTTC.

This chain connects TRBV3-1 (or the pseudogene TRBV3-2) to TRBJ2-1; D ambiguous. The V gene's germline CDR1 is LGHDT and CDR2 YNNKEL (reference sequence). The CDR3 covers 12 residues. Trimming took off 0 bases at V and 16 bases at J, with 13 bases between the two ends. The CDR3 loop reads CASSQENPRGFF. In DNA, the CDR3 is TGTGCCAGCAGCCAAGAAAATCCCCGCGGCTTCTTC.

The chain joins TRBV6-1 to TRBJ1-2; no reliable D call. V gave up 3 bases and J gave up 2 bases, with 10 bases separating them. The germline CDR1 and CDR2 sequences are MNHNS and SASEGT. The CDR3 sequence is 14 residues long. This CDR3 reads CASSEKVQNYGYTF. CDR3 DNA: TGTGCCAGCAGTGAGAAGGTACAGAACTATGGCTACACCTTC.

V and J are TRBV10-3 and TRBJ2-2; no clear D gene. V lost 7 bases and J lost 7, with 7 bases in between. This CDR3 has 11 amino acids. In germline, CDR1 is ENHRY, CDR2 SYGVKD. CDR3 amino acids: CAIIYDGELFF. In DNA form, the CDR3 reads TGTGCCATCATCTACGACGGGGAGCTGTTTTTT.

The CDR3 is CATSRSTSERSQQYF. CDR3 DNA: TGTGCCACCAGCAGATCAACTAGCGAACGCTCACAGCAGTACTTC. The chain recombines TRBV15 with TRBJ2-7, with 7 bases identical to TRBD2. CDR1 is LNHNV, CDR2 YYDKDF, per germline (reference sequence). The V gene end was trimmed by 2 bases and the J gene end by 8 bases; junction bases not matched to a gene: 12. The CDR3 runs to 15 residues.

CDR3 in amino acids: CASSLARGREKLFF. DNA of the CDR3: TGTGCCAGCAGTTTAGCCAGGGGGCGTGAAAAACTGTTTTTT. V gene TRBV27 combines with J gene TRBJ1-4, with 8 bases fitting TRBD1. The CDR3 runs 14 residues. CDR1 is MNHEY, CDR2 SMNVEV, per germline (reference sequence). Trimming cost V 2 bases and J 7 bases; bases outside gene matches: 3.

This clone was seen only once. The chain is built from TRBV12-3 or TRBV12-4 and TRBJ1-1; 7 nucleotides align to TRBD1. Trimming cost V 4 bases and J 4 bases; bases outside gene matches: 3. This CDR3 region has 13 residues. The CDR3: CASSSTGFTEAFF. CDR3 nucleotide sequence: TGTGCCAGCAGTTCGACAGGGTTCACTGAAGCTTTCTTT.

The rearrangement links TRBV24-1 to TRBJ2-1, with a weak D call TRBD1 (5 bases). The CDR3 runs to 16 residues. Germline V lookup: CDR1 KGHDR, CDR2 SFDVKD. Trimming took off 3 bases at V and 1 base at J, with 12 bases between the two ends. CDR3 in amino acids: CATSDVQVASYNEQFF. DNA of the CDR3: TGTGCCACCAGTGATGTACAGGTAGCTTCCTACAATGAGCAGTTCTTC.

CDR3 DNA sequence: TGTGCCAGTTCACAGGGGCAGGGTCTCTACGAGCAGTACTTC. Translation gives CASSQGQGLYEQYF. The J gene is TRBJ2-7, the V gene TRBV19, with 7 bases matching TRBD1. The CDR3 has 14 amino acids. Germline CDR1 and CDR2: LNHDA and SQIVND (reference sequence). V trimming: 8 bases; J trimming: 3 bases; junction bases outside the gene matches: 10. The complete variable domain, with remaining parts taken from reference TRBV19 and TRBJ2-7, reads DGGITQSPKYLFRKEGQNVTLSCEQNLNHDAMYWYRQDPGQGLRLIYYSQIVNDFQKGDIAEGYSVSREKKESFPLTVTSAQKNPTAFYLCASSQGQGLYEQYFGPGTRLTVT.

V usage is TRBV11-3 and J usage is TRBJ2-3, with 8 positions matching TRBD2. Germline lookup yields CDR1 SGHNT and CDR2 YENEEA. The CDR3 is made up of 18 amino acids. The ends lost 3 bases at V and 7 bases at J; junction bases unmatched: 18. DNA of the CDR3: TGTGCCAGCAGCTTTAGGGGCCCTGCAGCGGGAGAATCAAATACGCAGTATTTT. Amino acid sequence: CASSFRGPAAGESNTQYF. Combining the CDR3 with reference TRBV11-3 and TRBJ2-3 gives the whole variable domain EAGVVQSPRYKIIEKKQPVAFWCNPISGHNTLYWYLQNLGQGPELLIRYENEEAVDDSQLPKDRFSAERLKGVDSTLKIQPAELGDSAVYLCASSFRGPAAGESNTQYFGPGTRLTVL.

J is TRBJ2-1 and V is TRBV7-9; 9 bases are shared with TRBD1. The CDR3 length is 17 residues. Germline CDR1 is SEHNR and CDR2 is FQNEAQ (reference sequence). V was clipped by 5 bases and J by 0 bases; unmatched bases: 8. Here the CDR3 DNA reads TGTGCCAGCAGCGCCGGACAGGGGCAGAGCTCCTACAATGAGCAGTTCTTC. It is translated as CASSAGQGQSSYNEQFF.

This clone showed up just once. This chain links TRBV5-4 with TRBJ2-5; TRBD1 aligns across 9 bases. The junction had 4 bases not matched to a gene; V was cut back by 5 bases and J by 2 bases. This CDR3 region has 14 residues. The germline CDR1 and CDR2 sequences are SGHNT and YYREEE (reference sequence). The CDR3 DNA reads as TGTGCCAGCAGGGCTGACAGGGGGCAAGAGACCCAGTACTTC. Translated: CASRADRGQETQYF.

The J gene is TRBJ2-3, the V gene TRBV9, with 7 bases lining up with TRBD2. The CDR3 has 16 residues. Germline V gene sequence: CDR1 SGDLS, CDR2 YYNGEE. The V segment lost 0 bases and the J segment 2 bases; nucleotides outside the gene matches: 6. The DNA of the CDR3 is TGTGCCAGCAGCGTAGGGCTGCTAGCGGCCACAGATACGCAGTATTTT. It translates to CASSVGLLAATDTQYF.

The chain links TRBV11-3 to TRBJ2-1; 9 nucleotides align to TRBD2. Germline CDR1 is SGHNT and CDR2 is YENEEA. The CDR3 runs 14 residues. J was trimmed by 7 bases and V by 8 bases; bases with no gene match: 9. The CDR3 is CASGVSGRVNEQFF. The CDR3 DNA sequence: TGTGCCAGCGGGGTTAGCGGGAGAGTAAATGAGCAGTTCTTC.

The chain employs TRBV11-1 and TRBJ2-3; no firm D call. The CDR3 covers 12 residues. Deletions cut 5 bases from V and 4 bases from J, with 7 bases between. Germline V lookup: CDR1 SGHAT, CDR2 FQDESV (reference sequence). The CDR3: CASSTISDTQYF. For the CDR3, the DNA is TGTGCCAGCAGCACAATTTCAGATACGCAGTATTTT.

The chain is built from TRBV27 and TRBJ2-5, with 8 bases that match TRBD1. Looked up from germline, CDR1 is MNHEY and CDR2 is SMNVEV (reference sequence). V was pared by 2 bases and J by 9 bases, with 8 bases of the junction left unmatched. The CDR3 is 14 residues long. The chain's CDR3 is CASSLGQGGSSQYF. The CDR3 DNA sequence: TGTGCCAGCAGTTTAGGACAGGGTGGGTCGTCCCAGTACTTC.

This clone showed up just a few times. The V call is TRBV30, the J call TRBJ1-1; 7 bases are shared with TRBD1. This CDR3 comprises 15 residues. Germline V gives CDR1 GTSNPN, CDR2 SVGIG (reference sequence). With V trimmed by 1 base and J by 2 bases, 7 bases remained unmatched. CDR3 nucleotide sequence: TGTGCCTGGAGTGGCCCCGGGACAGAAAACACTGAAGCTTTCTTT. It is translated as CAWSGPGTENTEAFF.

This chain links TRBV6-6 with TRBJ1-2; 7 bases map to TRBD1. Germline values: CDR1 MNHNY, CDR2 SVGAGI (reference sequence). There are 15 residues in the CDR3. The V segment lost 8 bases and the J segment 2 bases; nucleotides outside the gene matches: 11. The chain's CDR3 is CASRTGGEGNYGYTF. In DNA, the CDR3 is TGTGCCAGCCGGACAGGCGGTGAAGGCAACTATGGCTACACCTTC.

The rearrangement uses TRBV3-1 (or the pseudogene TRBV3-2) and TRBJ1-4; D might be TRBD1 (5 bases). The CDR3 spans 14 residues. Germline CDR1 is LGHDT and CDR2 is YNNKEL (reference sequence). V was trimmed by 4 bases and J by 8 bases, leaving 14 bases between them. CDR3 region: CASSPGSSGEKLFF. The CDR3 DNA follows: TGTGCCAGCAGCCCAGGGTCTTCTGGCGAAAAACTGTTTTTT.

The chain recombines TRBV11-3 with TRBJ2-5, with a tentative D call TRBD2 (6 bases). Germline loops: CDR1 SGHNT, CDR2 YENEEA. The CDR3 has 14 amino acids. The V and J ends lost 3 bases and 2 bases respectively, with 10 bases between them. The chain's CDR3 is CASSFMLAQETQYF. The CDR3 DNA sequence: TGTGCCAGCAGCTTTATGCTAGCGCAAGAGACCCAGTACTTC.

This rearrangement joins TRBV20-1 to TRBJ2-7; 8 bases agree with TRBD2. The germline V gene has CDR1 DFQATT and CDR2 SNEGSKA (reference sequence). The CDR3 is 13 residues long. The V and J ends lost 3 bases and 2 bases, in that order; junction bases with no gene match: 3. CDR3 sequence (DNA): TGCAGTGCTAGTATTAGCGGGACCTACGAGCAGTACTTC. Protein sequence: CSASISGTYEQYF.